A selection of T cell receptor beta chains follows, all from one sample in a study of T cell repertoires in cytomegalovirus infection. TCRdb analysed the reads with MiXCR anew, one entry per CDR3 protein. The data hold around 210,000 distinct CDR3 sequences, with approximately 6.7% observed a single time. Specimen: PBMCs. The source of these receptors is a human donor in good health (CMV status not recorded). Some clones in this sample may be carry-over from other donors' samples. Each CDR3 is given with its conserved first and last residue. Size values are once, few and many counts, or a class for expanded clones, and some rows have none.

many	TRBV12-3/TRBV12-4	TRBJ1-2	CASSPRGFTSGYTF
few	TRBV6-5	TRBJ2-7	CASRQGLAGSSYEQYF
many	TRBV14	TRBJ2-5	CASSQSGLETQYF
-	TRBV27	TRBJ2-7	CASSVGFISEQYF
many	TRBV7-8	TRBJ2-1	CASSLGDPNYNEQFF
many	TRBV7-2	TRBJ2-5	CASTRGGAQETQYF
-	TRBV6-5	TRBJ1-1	CASGLQGSGTEAFF
many	TRBV7-2	TRBJ2-3	CASSLKGGDTQYF
few	TRBV29-1	TRBJ2-5	CSVANRDLETQYF
many	TRBV7-9	TRBJ1-6	CASSLGSAKSPLHF
-	TRBV29-1	TRBJ2-7	CSVRREGTSYEQYF
many	TRBV28	TRBJ1-1	CASTRGQGLISYEAFF
many	TRBV7-2	TRBJ2-3	CASSRPGGTDTQYF
many	TRBV5-1	TRBJ2-5	CASSLRGVGQETQYF
many	TRBV4-3	TRBJ1-1	CASSQDTGITEAFF
many	TRBV7-6	TRBJ1-1	CASSLGHNTEAFF
many	TRBV20-1	TRBJ1-2	CSARDRTGDYGYTF
many	TRBV12-3/TRBV12-4	TRBJ1-6	CASSFGGGRSSPLHF
many	TRBV28	TRBJ1-1	CASSTVPRNTEAFF
few	TRBV28	TRBJ2-3	CASSPTRDTQYF
-	TRBV6-2/TRBV6-3	TRBJ2-7	CASTGYTFSPYEQYF
-	TRBV5-4	TRBJ2-1	CASSSGTSGGQREFF
many	TRBV19	TRBJ2-3	CASSSGDSTDTQYF
-	TRBV6-6	TRBJ2-3	CASSFLPGVSSSTQYF
many	TRBV6-2/TRBV6-3	TRBJ1-3	CASSWDTITIYF
many	TRBV7-2	TRBJ1-1	CASSYRDGNTEAFF
many	TRBV20-1	TRBJ2-4	CSASRGDAKNIQYF
few	TRBV18	TRBJ2-5	CASSPPTGLLQETQYF
many	TRBV29-1	TRBJ2-5	CSVLTRSRGETQYF
-	TRBV18	TRBJ1-2	CASSPEGQTDSAF
many	TRBV5-1	TRBJ1-2	CASSLDPGQGGFGYTF